This entry features one TCR beta chain sequence. This sample was taken from a study of T cell changes during pregnancy in multiple sclerosis. V dropped 4 bases and J dropped 4; count of bases not matched to a gene: 5. This CDR3 spans 17 amino acids. Germline V gives CDR1 MGHRA, CDR2 YSYEKL. TCRdb's table, derived via immunoSEQ multiplex PCR, lists solely in-frame clones and lacks some. The sample includes 15,000 to 20,000 clones, about 90% of them seen just once. The sequence was collected from a female donor in good health, enrolled as a control in a pregnancy study. Specimen: CD8+ T cells from peripheral blood mononuclear cells, collected after pregnancy. The chain carries TRBV4-1 and TRBJ2-1, with 15 bases identical to TRBD2. CDR3 nucleotide sequence: TGCGCCAGCAGCCTTGGGACTAGCGGGGGGACGTACAATGAGCAGTTCTTC. It encodes CASSLGTSGGTYNEQFF.